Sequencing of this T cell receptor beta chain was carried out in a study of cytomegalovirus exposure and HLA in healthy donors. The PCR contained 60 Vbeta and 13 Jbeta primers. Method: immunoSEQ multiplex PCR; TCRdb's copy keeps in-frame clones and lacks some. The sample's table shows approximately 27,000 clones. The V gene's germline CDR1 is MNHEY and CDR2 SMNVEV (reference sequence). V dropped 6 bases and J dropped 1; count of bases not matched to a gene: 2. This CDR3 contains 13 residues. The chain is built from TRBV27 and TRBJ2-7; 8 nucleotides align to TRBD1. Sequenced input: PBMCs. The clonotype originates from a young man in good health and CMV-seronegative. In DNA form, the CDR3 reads TGTGCCAGCAGGAGGACAGGGTCCTACGAGCAGTACTTC. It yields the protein CASRRTGSYEQYF.